The 8 T cell receptor beta chains below were found in one sample sequenced in a study of T cell clones after liver transplantation (dated by TCRdb to the late 2010s). The time point label, as the study defines it: pre-transplant. The library was made by the immunoSEQ multiplex PCR assay. TCRdb obtained this table from immuneACCESS and retained in-frame rearrangements with V and J assigned. These tables miss some clones; where compared with another copy, unresolved V genes account for less than half of the shortfall, and the remainder is unexplained. The sample contains approximately 5,800 clones, roughly 80% of them found a single time. The top ten clonotypes cover more than 35% of the sample. Sequenced material: CD8+ T cells from blood, taken before liver transplant. These receptor sequences come from a human donor who received a liver transplant.

The J gene is TRBJ2-7, the V gene TRBV5-6; D is ambiguous. CDR1 is SGHDT, CDR2 YYEEEE, per germline. The germline V and J ends were trimmed by 4 bases and 2 bases, with 16 bases remaining between them. The CDR3 has 15 residues. The CDR3 DNA sequence: TGTGCCAGCAGCCATGAGAGAGGAAAGACCTACGAGCAGTACTTC. Its translation: CASSHERGKTYEQYF.

The chain joins TRBV27 to TRBJ2-6, with D unresolved. CDR3 length: 14 amino acids. The germline V gene has CDR1 MNHEY and CDR2 SMNVEV (reference sequence). V lost 2 bases, J lost 4 bases, and 6 bases lay in between. CDR3: CASSLSRGANVLTF. The DNA of the CDR3 is TGTGCCAGCAGTTTAAGTCGAGGGGCCAACGTCCTGACTTTC.

V gene TRBV4-1 combines with J gene TRBJ1-1; no clear D. From germline, CDR1 is MGHRA and CDR2 YSYEKL. V lost 5 bases and J lost 3, with 16 bases in between. CDR3 length: 15 residues. CDR3 loop: CASSLGVEGYTEAFF. The CDR3 coding sequence is TGCGCCAGCAGCTTGGGAGTTGAAGGGTACACTGAAGCTTTCTTT.

This chain uses TRBV25-1 with TRBJ2-2; perhaps TRBD1 as D (5 bases). The CDR3 totals 14 residues. Germline CDR1 reads MGHDK; CDR2 reads SYGVNS. V was clipped by 7 bases and J by 5 bases, with 14 bases between them. CDR3 coding DNA: TGTGCCAGCACCCTGACAGAGAATACCGGGGAGCTGTTTTTT. Protein: CASTLTENTGELFF. The entire variable domain, with the rest obtained from reference TRBV25-1 and TRBJ2-2, is as follows: EADIYQTPRYLVIGTGKKITLECSQTMGHDKMYWYQQDPGMELHLIHYSYGVNSTEKGDLSSESTVSRIRTEHFPLTLESARPSHTSQYLCASTLTENTGELFFGEGSRLTVL.

The chain joins TRBV9 to TRBJ2-5; D may be TRBD2 (6 bases). V gave up 2 bases and J gave up 5 bases, with 16 bases separating them. Per the germline V gene, CDR1 is SGDLS and CDR2 is YYNGEE. The CDR3 loop spans 15 amino acids. CDR3 in DNA: TGTGCCAGCAGCGTGTCGGGAAACGGAGGGGAGACCCAGTACTTC. This codes for CASSVSGNGGETQYF.

A word on this clone: The sample contains more than one DNA sequence encoding this CDR3. The V gene is TRBV7-9, the J gene TRBJ2-5, with D perhaps assigned TRBD1 or TRBD2 (5 bases each). This CDR3 has 14 residues. In germline, CDR1 is SEHNR, CDR2 FQNEAQ (reference sequence). V was shortened by 3 bases and J by 4 bases, with 12 bases between the two germline ends. CDR3 sequence (DNA): TGTGCCAGCAGCTTGGTCGGGACCGGAGAGACCCAGTACTTC. Its translation is CASSLVGTGETQYF.

This clone was observed a few times. The rearrangement uses TRBV14 and TRBJ1-4, with D maybe TRBD1 (5 bases). The CDR3 is made up of 19 amino acids. CDR1 SGHDN and CDR2 FVKESK come from the germline V gene. Trimming pared 4 bases from V and 2 bases from J, leaving 23 bases between. Here the CDR3 DNA reads TGTGCCAGCAGCCGAACACAAACCCACGCCAGGGAGACTAATGAAAAACTGTTTTTT. Amino acids: CASSRTQTHARETNEKLFF. Looking up the rest from reference TRBV14 and TRBJ1-4 gives the full variable domain: EAGVTQFPSHSVIEKGQTVTLRCDPISGHDNLYWYRRVMGKEIKFLLHFVKESKQDESGMPNNRFLAERTGGTYSTLKVQPAELEDSGVYFCASSRTQTHARETNEKLFFGSGTQLSVL.

The V call is TRBV6-4, the J call TRBJ1-1; unclear D gene. The V end was cut by 4 bases, the J end by 0 bases, with 6 bases between. The CDR3 covers 13 residues. Germline-derived CDR1 and CDR2 are MRHNA and SNTAGT. The CDR3 region has the DNA TGTGCCAGCAGTGTCTGGGTGAACACTGAAGCTTTCTTT. This gives the protein CASSVWVNTEAFF.